This TCR beta chain was profiled in a study of post-analysis software for immune sequencing data. This clonotype came up a few times. Its antigen remains unidentified. V gave up 9 bases and J gave up 7 bases; unmatched junction bases: 10. The germline V gene encodes CDR1 LNHDA and CDR2 SQIVND (reference sequence). The CDR3 consists of 15 residues. Libraries were made from TCR beta cDNA, and they carried unique molecular identifiers. TCRdb called the PCR reads again in MiXCR, with one record for every CDR3 protein. The sample gives 250,000 to 300,000 distinct CDR3 sequences, 30% to 45% of which show up once; around 4.8% is in the top ten. Study observations and caveats: In patients, five TRBV segments were more frequent than in controls, with TRBV5-6, TRBV5-1 and TRBV20-1 among them.

The TCR sequence derives from a girl between 5 and 17 years old with multiple sclerosis. The chain has TRBV19 and TRBJ1-6, with 9 positions matching TRBD1. Specimen: blood. In DNA, the CDR3 is TGTGCCAGAACAGGGGGCGCTTATGGGAATTCACCCCTCCACTTT. Amino acids: CARTGGAYGNSPLHF.